These 25 T cell receptor beta chains share one sample of origin, sequenced in a study of blood T cells in healthy people across ages. With a J-beta primer mix and a sample-barcoded 5' primer, a second PCR ran about 7 to 12 cycles. TCRdb independently ran MiXCR on the 5' RACE reads; one entry per CDR3 protein. The sample contains 700,000 to 900,000 distinct CDR3 sequences, roughly 53% of which appear only once. Input material: blood. Every receptor here comes from a man older than 75 in good health.

This clonotype appeared many times. The chain uses TRBV20-1 and TRBJ2-1, with 12 bases aligning to TRBD2. This CDR3 has 18 residues. Unmatched junction bases numbered 6, after V lost 0 bases and J lost 0 bases. Germline V CDR1 and CDR2: DFQATT, SNEGSKA (reference sequence). The CDR3 nucleotides are TGCAGTGCTAGAGATACTAGCGGGAGGCCTAGCTCCTACAATGAGCAGTTCTTC. Translating it yields CSARDTSGRPSSYNEQFF.

In nucleotides, the CDR3 is TGTGCCAGCAGCTCCCCGGACAGGGGGCGAAATGAGCAGTTCTTC. It translates to CASSSPDRGRNEQFF. The chain joins TRBV7-9 to TRBJ2-1, with TRBD1 identical over 11 bases. Germline lookup yields CDR1 SEHNR and CDR2 FQNEAQ (reference sequence). V shed 4 bases, J shed 7 bases, and the junction held 6 bases outside the gene matches. The CDR3 extends over 15 amino acids. The whole variable domain, filled in from reference TRBV7-9 and TRBJ2-1, reads DTGVSQNPRHKITKRGQNVTFRCDPISEHNRLYWYRQTLGQGPEFLTYFQNEAQLEKSRLLSDRFSAERPKGSFSTLEIQRTEQGDSAMYLCASSSPDRGRNEQFFGPGTRLTVL.

This clonotype came up a few times. The V call is TRBV5-1, the J call TRBJ2-1; possibly TRBD1 for D (6 bases). The V end lost 2 bases, the J end lost 7 bases, and 19 bases lay between the germline ends. CDR3 length equals 16 residues. Germline V gene sequence: CDR1 SGHRS, CDR2 YFSETQ. This chain's CDR3 is CASSFSGTTPENEQFF. CDR3 coding DNA: TGCGCCAGCAGCTTTTCCGGGACAACCCCCGAAAATGAGCAGTTCTTC.

This clonotype was seen only a few times. The chain uses TRBV2 and TRBJ2-5; D not resolved. This CDR3 contains 15 residues. Germline V gives CDR1 SNHLY, CDR2 FYNNEI. V lost 3 bases, J lost 0 bases, and 11 bases lay in between. As DNA, the CDR3 is TGTGCCAGCAGTGATGGCCTCCTCTACCAAGAGACCCAGTACTTC. The encoded protein is CASSDGLLYQETQYF.

The J gene is TRBJ2-7, the V gene TRBV29-1; 12 positions match TRBD2. Germline V lookup: CDR1 SQVTM, CDR2 ANQGSEA. V shed 7 bases and J 6 bases; nucleotides not matched to a gene: 7. The CDR3 is 13 residues long. This chain's CDR3 is CSAQGLAGTEQYF. In DNA, the CDR3 is TGCAGCGCCCAAGGACTAGCGGGAACCGAGCAGTACTTC.

The rearrangement uses TRBV9 and TRBJ2-5; the D is unclear. Looked up from germline, CDR1 is SGDLS and CDR2 is YYNGEE. CDR3 length: 14 amino acids. Trimming removed 7 bases at V and 0 bases at J, with 13 bases between. CDR3 sequence reads: CASRIRAHQETQYF. The CDR3 coding sequence is TGTGCCAGCCGAATCAGAGCCCACCAAGAGACCCAGTACTTC.

The chain recombines TRBV3-1 with TRBJ2-1, with TRBD2 identical over 13 bases. Germline V gene data show CDR1 as LGHDT and CDR2 as YNNKEL (reference sequence). CDR3 size: 16 residues. The V gene end was trimmed by 1 base and the J gene end by 4 bases; junction bases not matched to a gene: 1. DNA for the CDR3: TGTGCCAGCAGCCAAGTGACTAGCGGGAGGTACAATGAGCAGTTCTTC. Residues: CASSQVTSGRYNEQFF.

The table lists this clonotype with a few counts. The chain carries TRBV5-1 and TRBJ1-6, with TRBD1 identical over 7 bases. Germline values: CDR1 SGHRS, CDR2 YFSETQ. Unmatched junction bases numbered 5, after V lost 3 bases and J lost 5 bases. The CDR3 is 15 residues long. The CDR3 sequence: CASSSGQADNSPLHF. CDR3 in DNA: TGCGCCAGCAGCTCCGGACAGGCTGATAATTCACCCCTCCACTTT. The full variable domain, rest sourced from reference TRBV5-1 and TRBJ1-6, is KAGVTQTPRYLIKTRGQQVTLSCSPISGHRSVSWYQQTPGQGLQFLFEYFSETQRNKGNFPGRFSGRQFSNSRSEMNVSTLELGDSALYLCASSSGQADNSPLHFGNGTRLTVT.

This clonotype came up a few times. This sequence joins TRBV5-1 and TRBJ2-1, with TRBD2 identical over 11 bases. The CDR3 is made up of 16 amino acids. V lost 0 bases to trimming and J lost 5 bases; unmatched junction nucleotides: 4. Germline V CDR1 and CDR2: SGHRS, YFSETQ. The CDR3 DNA sequence: TGCGCCAGCAGCTTGGAGGGGACTAGCGGCAACAATGAGCAGTTCTTC. Amino acids: CASSLEGTSGNNEQFF.

CDR3 sequence (DNA): TGTGCCAGCTTGGACTTTACCAAAAACATTCAGTACTTC. Its translation is CASLDFTKNIQYF. The J gene is TRBJ2-4, the V gene TRBV3-1; maybe TRBD2 (5 bases). The CDR3 length is 13 residues. V was clipped by 8 bases and J by 2 bases, with 10 bases between them. CDR1 is LGHDT and CDR2 is YNNKEL in the germline V gene (reference sequence).

This rearrangement joins TRBV27 to TRBJ2-1; D remains unclear. The last part of the DNA fits TRBJ2-7 better; the J call may be wrong. The CDR3 totals 16 residues. Germline V gives CDR1 MNHEY, CDR2 SMNVEV (reference sequence). The CDR3, as DNA: TGTGCCAGCAGTTTATCGGTTAGCCCTTCCTACAATGAGCAGTACTTC. This gives the protein CASSLSVSPSYNEQYF.

As regards this clonotype: A much larger clone sits a single nucleotide away, making a read error possible. J is TRBJ2-1 and V is TRBV5-1; no firm D call. This CDR3 has 16 residues. Per germline, CDR1 SGHRS and CDR2 YFSETQ. The V end lost 4 bases, the J end lost 7 bases, and 21 bases lay between the germline ends. The CDR3 is CASSAILVGSRNEQFF. In nucleotides, the CDR3 is TGCGCCAGCAGCGCTATCTTGGTAGGGTCGAGGAATGAGCAGTTCTTC.

This clonotype has only a few counts. The chain combines TRBV24-1 with TRBJ2-5; possibly TRBD1 for D (6 bases). Trimming took 5 bases from V and 5 from J, leaving 8 bases between them. The CDR3 loop spans 12 amino acids. Germline CDR1 is KGHDR and CDR2 is SFDVKD. The chain's CDR3 is CATSVGAETQYF. The CDR3, as DNA: TGTGCCACCAGTGTGGGGGCTGAGACCCAGTACTTC.

The chain joins TRBV6-6 to TRBJ2-7; D is tentatively TRBD1 or TRBD2 (5 bases each). Germline loops: CDR1 MNHNY, CDR2 SVGAGI (reference sequence). The CDR3 extends over 14 amino acids. Deletions cut 6 bases from V and 2 bases from J, with 14 bases between. CDR3 amino acids: CASRGTGPPYEQYF. CDR3 sequence (DNA): TGTGCCAGCAGGGGGACCGGACCCCCCTACGAGCAGTACTTC.

This clonotype came up once. This chain uses TRBV4-2 with TRBJ1-5; possible D gene TRBD1, 5 bases. V was pared by 3 bases and J by 0 bases, with 9 bases between. Germline CDR1 is LGHNA and CDR2 is YNFKEQ. The CDR3 covers 15 residues. This chain's CDR3 is CASSQDKYSNQPQHF. The CDR3 DNA sequence: TGTGCCAGCAGCCAGGACAAATATAGCAATCAGCCCCAGCATTTT.

This chain's CDR3 is CASSSGTGPYEQYF. The CDR3 nucleotides read TGTGCCAGCAGTTCAGGGACAGGGCCGTACGAGCAGTACTTC. The rearrangement joins TRBV12-3 or TRBV12-4 to TRBJ2-7, with 9 bases that match TRBD1. This CDR3 has 14 residues. Trimming at V came to 4 bases and at J to 4 bases, leaving 5 bases not matched to a gene.

The chain joins TRBV29-1 to TRBJ2-1, with 7 bases that match TRBD1. V shed 7 bases, J shed 10 bases, and the junction held 7 bases outside the gene matches. From germline, CDR1 is SQVTM and CDR2 ANQGSEA. This CDR3 has 11 amino acids. CDR3 sequence reads: CSATGAWEQFF. The CDR3 DNA reads TGCAGCGCCACAGGGGCGTGGGAGCAGTTCTTC.

This sequence joins TRBV20-1 and TRBJ2-7; perhaps D is TRBD1 or TRBD2 (7 bases each). Germline lookup yields CDR1 DFQATT and CDR2 SNEGSKA (reference sequence). V dropped 6 bases and J dropped 3 bases, with 33 bases sitting between them. This CDR3 is built from 19 residues. CDR3 in amino acids: CSAPRAGLGQRDPGYEQYF. The CDR3 region has the DNA TGCAGTGCCCCCCGAGCGGGGTTGGGACAGCGGGACCCTGGCTACGAGCAGTACTTC.

This clonotype has a handful of counts. The CDR3 is CASSHLLASPGQFF. The CDR3 DNA is TGTGCCAGCAGTCACTTACTAGCTTCTCCGGGGCAGTTCTTC. This chain joins TRBV12-3 or TRBV12-4 and TRBJ2-1; a possible D gene is TRBD2 (6 bases). The CDR3 loop spans 14 amino acids. V was clipped by 5 bases and J by 12 bases, with 20 bases between them.

The chain carries TRBV18 and TRBJ2-1, with 7 bases lining up with TRBD2. The DNA end is a closer match to TRBJ2-7, so the J assignment may be wrong. Per the germline V gene, CDR1 is KGHSH and CDR2 is LQKENI. The CDR3 is 16 amino acids. The CDR3 reads CASSSDLAASYNEQYF. The CDR3 DNA reads as TGTGCCAGCTCATCTGATCTAGCGGCCTCCTACAATGAGCAGTACTTC.

This clonotype was counted only a few times. The chain couples TRBV5-1 to TRBJ2-5; a possible D gene is TRBD1 (5 bases). Germline CDR1 is SGHRS and CDR2 is YFSETQ. The V end lost 4 bases, the J end lost 1 base, and 11 bases lay between the germline ends. The CDR3 extends over 14 amino acids. The CDR3 DNA reads TGCGCCAGCAGCCCCGGACACTTCCAAGAGACCCAGTACTTC. The encoded protein is CASSPGHFQETQYF.

The V and J genes are TRBV20-1 and TRBJ1-2; TRBD1 agrees at 8 bases. The CDR3 has 13 residues. V was pared by 3 bases and J by 4 bases, with 4 bases of the junction left unmatched. Germline V gene lookup returns CDR1 DFQATT and CDR2 SNEGSKA (reference sequence). CDR3 bases: TGCAGTGCTAGTGCAGGGGGCGCCTATGGCTACACCTTC. Protein: CSASAGGAYGYTF.

The CDR3 spells CASSEGAMARYAYF. The CDR3 bases are TGTGCCAGCAGTGAGGGGGCCATGGCCAGATACGCGTATTTT. The rearrangement joins TRBV2 to TRBJ2-3; D possibly corresponds to TRBD1 (6 bases). CDR1 is SNHLY, CDR2 FYNNEI, per germline. CDR3 length: 14 residues. Trimming cost V 3 bases and J 14 bases, with 21 bases left between them.

The chain combines TRBV5-1 with TRBJ1-2; possibly TRBD1 for D (5 bases). The V gene's germline CDR1 is SGHRS and CDR2 YFSETQ. Deletions cut 9 bases from V and 5 bases from J, with 14 bases between. The CDR3 runs 12 residues. CDR3 in amino acids: CATSPGGYGYTF. In DNA form, the CDR3 reads TGCGCCACTTCGCCGGGGGGGTATGGCTACACCTTC.

This clonotype was recorded many times. Being one base from a much bigger clone, this may be a read error. The V and J genes are TRBV7-2 and TRBJ2-7; the D gene is possibly TRBD2 (5 bases). There are 15 residues in the CDR3. Germline lookup yields CDR1 SGHTA and CDR2 FQGNSA. Trimming cost V 10 bases and J 3 bases, with 22 bases left between them. This CDR3 reads CATSLTRAASYEQYF. The CDR3 DNA sequence: TGTGCCACCTCCTTGACACGAGCGGCCAGCTACGAGCAGTACTTC.